The entry below gives a single T cell receptor beta chain sequence along with its context. This clone's antigen is unknown. No much larger clone is present one base from it, and per-base qualities are unavailable. The library was prepared using PCR. This sample was sequenced with an Illumina HiSeq 2500. Molecular barcoding was employed in the preparation of TCR libraries, with unique molecular identifiers being used to normalize TCRbeta repertoire quantification. The public sequencing data were trimmed at Q25 with fastp and processed into clonotypes with MiXCR by TCRdb, which kept only in-frame beta chains. Each entry merges the rows of one CDR3 protein and shows their most common DNA and genes. The sample yields around 450,000 distinct CDR3 sequences; over 40% were counted once. Of the sample, 25% to 30% is held by the ten largest clones. Interpreted using the paper, the treatment or condition label stands for: allogeneic hematopoietic cell transplantation with graft depleted of TCRalphabeta T cells and CD19 B cells. TCRalphabeta/CD19-depleted allogeneic hematopoietic cell grafts were given to the transplant recipients, all of whom were children.

From the cysteine through the phenylalanine, the CDR3 covers 13 amino acids. The CDR3 DNA has 39 bases and is translated from base 1. In the germline V gene, CDR1 corresponds to MNHEY and CDR2 to SVGAGI. Trimming leaves V shorter by 8 bases and J shorter by 3 bases, with the junction holding 3 bases beyond the gene matches. This entry belongs to a study of T-cell reconstitution after alpha-beta-depleted transplantation in children (TCRdb year 2016). About the investigation overall: Using TCR repertoire profiling, the study followed T-cell immune reconstitution in a quantitative way in children after TCRalphabeta/CD19-depleted allogeneic hematopoietic cell transplantation. What the study reported, not specific to this receptor: Over subsequent months, a decline in hyperexpanded clone frequencies was noted, and after one year, T-cell counts and TCRbeta diversity were mostly ascribed to newly produced T cells. The apparently early recovery of alphabetaT-cell counts about two months after transplant reportedly depended on only several hundred rapidly expanded clones that came from non-depleted graft cells. The high TCRbeta diversity at day 60 in some patients was ascribed to recipient T cells and intrathymic progenitors that had survived conditioning.

The receptor's source is a girl aged 2 to 9 with aplastic anemia, due to receive a stem cell transplant. Source: PBMCs, taken before TCRalphabeta/CD19-depleted stem cell transplant. Here the chain combines TRBV6-5 and TRBJ2-4, and 8 junction bases match TRBD1. The CDR3 reads as follows: CASGGTGKNIQYF. The DNA is TGTGCCAGCGGCGGGACAGGCAAAAACATTCAGTACTTC.